A single sample gave rise to the 7 T cell receptor beta chains below, sequenced in a study of blood T cell repertoires in COVID-19. Sequencing used immunoSEQ multiplex PCR; TCRdb keeps in-frame clones, though not all of them. The sample lists approximately 300,000 clones; under 90% were seen once. Sequenced sample: PBMCs or T cells enriched from blood (not recorded which). These receptors originate from a man aged 55 to 70 who had recovered from COVID-19.

Of note for this clone: The same CDR3 is also encoded by other DNA sequences in this sample. V gene TRBV12-3 or TRBV12-4 combines with J gene TRBJ1-1; no firm D call. This CDR3 comprises 13 residues. Deletions cut 3 bases from V and 2 bases from J, with 7 bases between. This CDR3 reads CASSFQVNTEAFF. The CDR3 nucleotides read TGTGCCAGCAGTTTCCAGGTTAACACTGAAGCTTTCTTT.

This clone was seen just once. The V call is TRBV24-1, the J call TRBJ1-2, with D tentatively TRBD1 (5 bases). Germline CDR1 KGHDR, CDR2 SFDVKD. The CDR3 loop spans 13 amino acids. Trimming cost V 3 bases and J 6 bases, with 10 bases left between them. CDR3 loop: CATSDDRPHGYTF. CDR3 in DNA: TGTGCCACCAGTGATGACAGACCTCATGGCTACACCTTC.

This chain connects TRBV5-4 to TRBJ2-5; 10 positions match TRBD1. V trimming: 3 bases; J trimming: 4 bases; junction bases outside the gene matches: 6. From germline, CDR1 is SGHNT and CDR2 YYREEE (reference sequence). This CDR3 comprises 15 residues. The DNA of the CDR3 is TGTGCCAGCAGCTCCCCGGGACAGGGGTCAGAGACCCAGTACTTC. Amino acid sequence: CASSSPGQGSETQYF.

The chain carries TRBV6-5 and TRBJ1-3; possible D gene TRBD1, 5 bases. V dropped 3 bases and J dropped 4 bases, with 7 bases sitting between them. The CDR3 consists of 13 residues. Germline V gene lookup returns CDR1 MNHEY and CDR2 SVGAGI. The CDR3: CASSYTGGNTIYF. The CDR3 coding sequence is TGTGCCAGCAGTTATACAGGAGGAAACACCATATATTTT.

V is TRBV19 and J is TRBJ1-2; no clear D gene. Germline values: CDR1 LNHDA, CDR2 SQIVND (reference sequence). The CDR3 covers 13 residues. With 3 bases removed from V and 10 bases from J, the gap between germline ends came to 15 bases. CDR3 coding DNA: TGTGCCAGTAGTATGGGTACAGTACCGGCCTACACCTTC. It yields the protein CASSMGTVPAYTF. The full variable domain, completed using reference TRBV19 and TRBJ1-2, is DGGITQSPKYLFRKEGQNVTLSCEQNLNHDAMYWYRQDPGQGLRLIYYSQIVNDFQKGDIAEGYSVSREKKESFPLTVTSAQKNPTAFYLCASSMGTVPAYTFGSGTRLTVV.

The rearrangement joins TRBV28 to TRBJ2-7; TRBD2 might be the D (5 bases). The CDR3 length is 15 residues. Germline CDR1 MDHEN, CDR2 SYDVKM. The germline V and J ends were trimmed by 1 base and 3 bases, with 13 bases remaining between them. The CDR3 bases are TGTGCCAGCAGTTTATCCGGGCCCGGGGACTACGAGCAGTACTTC. It yields the protein CASSLSGPGDYEQYF.

The rearrangement joins TRBV2 to TRBJ2-4, with 8 positions matching TRBD2. V dropped 1 base and J dropped 9; count of bases not matched to a gene: 5. The length of the CDR3 is 14 residues. Per germline, CDR1 SNHLY and CDR2 FYNNEI. The CDR3 reads CASSEGVAGTIQYF. The CDR3 nucleotides read TGTGCCAGCAGTGAAGGGGTAGCGGGGACCATTCAGTACTTC.